This T cell receptor beta chain is drawn from a study of cytomegalovirus exposure and HLA in healthy donors. A note on this clone: Its antigen is unidentified.

Vbeta (60) and Jbeta (13) primers were used in the PCR. TCRdb's table, derived via immunoSEQ multiplex PCR, lists solely in-frame clones and lacks some. The sample has under 200,000 clones. Findings and limits, study-wide: Altogether, 150 to 200 TCR beta chains were recorded as cytomegalovirus-associated. Sequencing depth across donors, presence/absence analyses assumed, was roughly uniform. The likely origin of a cluster of highly shared sequence variants was a sequencing artifact.

Germline CDR1 SGHNT, CDR2 YENEEA. The CDR3 totals 16 residues. The germline V and J ends were trimmed by 1 base and 2 bases, with 14 bases remaining between them. V is TRBV11-3 and J is TRBJ1-1; tentatively, D is TRBD1 (5 bases). Sequences were obtained from PBMCs. The TCR originated in a woman aged 18-29 years in good health and CMV-seropositive. Here the CDR3 reads CASSLGRGAGNTEAFF. In DNA, the CDR3 is TGTGCCAGCAGCTTAGGTCGTGGGGCAGGCAACACTGAAGCTTTCTTT.